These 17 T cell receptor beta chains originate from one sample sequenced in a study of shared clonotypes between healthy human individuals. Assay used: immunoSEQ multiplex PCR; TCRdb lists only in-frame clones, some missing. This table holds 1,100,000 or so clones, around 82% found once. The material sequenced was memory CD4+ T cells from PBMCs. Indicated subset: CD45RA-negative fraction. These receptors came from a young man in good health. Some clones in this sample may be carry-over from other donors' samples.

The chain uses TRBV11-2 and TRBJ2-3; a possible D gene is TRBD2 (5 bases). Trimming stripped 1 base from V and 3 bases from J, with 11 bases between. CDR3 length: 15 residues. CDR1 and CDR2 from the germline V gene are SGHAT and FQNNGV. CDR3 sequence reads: CASSLVVGATDTQYF. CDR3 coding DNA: TGTGCCAGCAGCTTAGTGGTGGGAGCTACAGATACGCAGTATTTT.

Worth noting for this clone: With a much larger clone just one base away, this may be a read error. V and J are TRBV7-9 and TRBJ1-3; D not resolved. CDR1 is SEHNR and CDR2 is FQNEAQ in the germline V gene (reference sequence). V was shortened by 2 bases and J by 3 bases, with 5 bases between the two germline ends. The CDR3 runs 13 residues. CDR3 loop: CASSLLVGNTIYF. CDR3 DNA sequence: TGTGCCAGCAGCTTACTGGTTGGAAACACCATATATTTT.

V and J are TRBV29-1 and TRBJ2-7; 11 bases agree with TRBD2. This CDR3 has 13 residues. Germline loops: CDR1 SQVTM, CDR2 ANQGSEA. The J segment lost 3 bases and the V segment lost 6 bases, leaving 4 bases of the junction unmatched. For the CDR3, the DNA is TGCAGCGTGGAGGGACTAGCGGACTACGAGCAGTACTTC. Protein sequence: CSVEGLADYEQYF.

The CDR3 DNA follows: TGTGCCAGCAGCTTAGAGTCGACAGGGCTGAACACTGAAGCTTTCTTT. Protein product: CASSLESTGLNTEAFF. The rearrangement joins TRBV7-6 to TRBJ1-1; 7 nucleotides match TRBD1. In germline, CDR1 is SGHVS, CDR2 FNYEAQ. The CDR3 runs to 16 residues. V lost 1 base to trimming and J lost 0 bases; unmatched junction nucleotides: 5.

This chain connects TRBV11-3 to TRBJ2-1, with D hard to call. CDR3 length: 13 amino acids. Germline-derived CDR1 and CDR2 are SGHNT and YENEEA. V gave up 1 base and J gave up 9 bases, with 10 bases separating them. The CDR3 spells CASSLVWSGEQFF. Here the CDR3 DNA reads TGTGCCAGCAGCTTAGTGTGGTCGGGTGAGCAGTTCTTC.

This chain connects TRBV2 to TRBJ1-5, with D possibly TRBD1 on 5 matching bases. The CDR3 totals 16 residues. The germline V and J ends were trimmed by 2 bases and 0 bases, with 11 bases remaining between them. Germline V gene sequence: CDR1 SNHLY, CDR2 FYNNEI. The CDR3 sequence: CASSESRAYSNQPQHF. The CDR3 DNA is TGTGCCAGCAGTGAAAGCAGGGCTTATAGCAATCAGCCCCAGCATTTT.

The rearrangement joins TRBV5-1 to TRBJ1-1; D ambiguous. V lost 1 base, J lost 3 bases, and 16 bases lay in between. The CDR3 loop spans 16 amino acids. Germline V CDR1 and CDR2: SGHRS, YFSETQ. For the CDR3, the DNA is TGCGCCAGCAGCTTGAATGGGTGGGGAAGCTACACTGAAGCTTTCTTT. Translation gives CASSLNGWGSYTEAFF.

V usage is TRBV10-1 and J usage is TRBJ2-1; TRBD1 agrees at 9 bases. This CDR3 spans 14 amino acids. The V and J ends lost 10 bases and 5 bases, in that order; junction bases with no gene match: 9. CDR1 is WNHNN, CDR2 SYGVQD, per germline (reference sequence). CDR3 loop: CATKERTGDNEQFF. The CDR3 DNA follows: TGCGCCACCAAGGAAAGGACAGGGGACAATGAGCAGTTCTTC.

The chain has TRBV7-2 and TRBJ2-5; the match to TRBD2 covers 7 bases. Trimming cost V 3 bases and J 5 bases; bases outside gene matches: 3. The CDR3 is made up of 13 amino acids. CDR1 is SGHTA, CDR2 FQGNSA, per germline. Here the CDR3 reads CASSFRREETQYF. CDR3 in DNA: TGTGCCAGCAGCTTTAGGCGGGAGGAGACCCAGTACTTC.

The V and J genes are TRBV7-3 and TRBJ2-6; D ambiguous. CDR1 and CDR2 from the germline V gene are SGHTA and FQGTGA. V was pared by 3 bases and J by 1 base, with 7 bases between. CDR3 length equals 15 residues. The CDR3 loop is CASSLSGSGANVLTF. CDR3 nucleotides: TGTGCCAGCAGCTTGAGTGGGTCTGGGGCCAACGTCCTGACTTTC.

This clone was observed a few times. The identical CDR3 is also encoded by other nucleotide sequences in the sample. For the CDR3, the DNA is TGTGCCAGCAGCTTAAGCCGGGTAGAGAGCTACGAGCAGTACTTC. This codes for CASSLSRVESYEQYF. The rearrangement uses TRBV7-2 and TRBJ2-7; no clear D gene. V was shortened by 2 bases and J by 3 bases, with 14 bases between the two germline ends. Germline V lookup: CDR1 SGHTA, CDR2 FQGNSA. CDR3 length equals 15 residues.

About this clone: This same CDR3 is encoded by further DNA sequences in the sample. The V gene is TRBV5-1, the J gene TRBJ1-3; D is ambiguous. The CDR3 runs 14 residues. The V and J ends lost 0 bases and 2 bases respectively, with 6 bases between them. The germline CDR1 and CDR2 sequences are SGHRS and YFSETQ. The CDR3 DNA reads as TGCGCCAGCAGCTTGGAAGGGACTGGAAACACCATATATTTT. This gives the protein CASSLEGTGNTIYF.

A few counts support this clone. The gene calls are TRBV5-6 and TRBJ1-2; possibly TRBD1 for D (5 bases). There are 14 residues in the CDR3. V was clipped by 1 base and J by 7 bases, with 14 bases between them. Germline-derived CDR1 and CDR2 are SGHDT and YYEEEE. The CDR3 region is CASSLTGVPSGYTF. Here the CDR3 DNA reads TGTGCCAGCAGCTTGACGGGGGTTCCCTCTGGCTACACCTTC.

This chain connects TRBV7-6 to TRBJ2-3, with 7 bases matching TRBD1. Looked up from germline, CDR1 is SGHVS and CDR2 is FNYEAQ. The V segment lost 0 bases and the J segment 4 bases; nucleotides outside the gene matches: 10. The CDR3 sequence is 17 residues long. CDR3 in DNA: TGTGCCAGCAGCTTAGCAGCTGGCACAGGGGTTCCAGATACGCAGTATTTT. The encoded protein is CASSLAAGTGVPDTQYF.

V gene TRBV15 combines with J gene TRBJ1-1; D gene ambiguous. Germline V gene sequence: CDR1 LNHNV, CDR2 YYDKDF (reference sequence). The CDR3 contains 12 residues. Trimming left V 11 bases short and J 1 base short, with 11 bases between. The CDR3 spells CAHRWENTEAFF. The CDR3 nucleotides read TGTGCCCATCGGTGGGAGAACACTGAAGCTTTCTTT.

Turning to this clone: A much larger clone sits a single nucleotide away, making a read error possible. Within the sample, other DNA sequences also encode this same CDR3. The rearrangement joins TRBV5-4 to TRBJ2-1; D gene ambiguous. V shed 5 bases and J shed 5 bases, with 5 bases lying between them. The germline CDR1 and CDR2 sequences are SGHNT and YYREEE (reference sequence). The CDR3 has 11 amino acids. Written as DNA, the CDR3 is TGTGCCAGCAGTTTTAACAATGAGCAGTTCTTC. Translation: CASSFNNEQFF.

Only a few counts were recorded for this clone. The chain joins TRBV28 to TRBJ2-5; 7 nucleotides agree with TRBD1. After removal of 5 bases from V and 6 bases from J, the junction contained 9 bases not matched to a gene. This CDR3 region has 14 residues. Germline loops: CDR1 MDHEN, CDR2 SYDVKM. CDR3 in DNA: TGTGCCAGCAGTCCTAACAGGGGTTACCAGACCCAGTACTTC. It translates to CASSPNRGYQTQYF.